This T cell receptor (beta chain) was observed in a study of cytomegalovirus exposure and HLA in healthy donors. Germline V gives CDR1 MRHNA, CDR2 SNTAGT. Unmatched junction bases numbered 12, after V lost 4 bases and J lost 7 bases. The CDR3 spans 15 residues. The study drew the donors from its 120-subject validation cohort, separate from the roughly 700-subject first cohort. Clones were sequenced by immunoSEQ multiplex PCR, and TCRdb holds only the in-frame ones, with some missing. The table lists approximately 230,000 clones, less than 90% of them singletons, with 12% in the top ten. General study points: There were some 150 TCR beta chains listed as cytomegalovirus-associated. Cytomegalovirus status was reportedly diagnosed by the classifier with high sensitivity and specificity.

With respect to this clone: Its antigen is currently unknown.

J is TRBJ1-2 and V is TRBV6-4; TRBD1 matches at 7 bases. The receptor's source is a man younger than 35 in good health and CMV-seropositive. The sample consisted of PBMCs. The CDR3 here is CASSGYKTGVGGYTF. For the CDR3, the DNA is TGTGCCAGCAGTGGTTATAAAACAGGGGTGGGTGGCTACACCTTC.